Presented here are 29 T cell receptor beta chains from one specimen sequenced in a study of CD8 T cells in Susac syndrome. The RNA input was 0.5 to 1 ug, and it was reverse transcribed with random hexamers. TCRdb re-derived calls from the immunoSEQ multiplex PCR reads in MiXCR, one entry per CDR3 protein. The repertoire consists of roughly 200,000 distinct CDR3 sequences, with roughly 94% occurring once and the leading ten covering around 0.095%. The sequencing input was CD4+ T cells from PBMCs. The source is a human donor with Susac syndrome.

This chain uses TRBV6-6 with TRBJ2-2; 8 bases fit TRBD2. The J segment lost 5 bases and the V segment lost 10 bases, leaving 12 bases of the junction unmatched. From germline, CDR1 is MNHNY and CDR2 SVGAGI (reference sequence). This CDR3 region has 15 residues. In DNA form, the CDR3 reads TGTGCCACTAATCCCTCACTAGCGGCGACCGGGGAGCTGTTTTTT. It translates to CATNPSLAATGELFF.

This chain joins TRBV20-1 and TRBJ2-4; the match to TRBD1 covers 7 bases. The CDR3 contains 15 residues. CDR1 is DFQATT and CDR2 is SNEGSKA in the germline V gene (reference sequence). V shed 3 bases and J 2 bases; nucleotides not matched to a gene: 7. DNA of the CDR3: TGCAGTGCTAGGAAACCGACAGGGACCAAAAACATTCAGTACTTC. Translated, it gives CSARKPTGTKNIQYF.

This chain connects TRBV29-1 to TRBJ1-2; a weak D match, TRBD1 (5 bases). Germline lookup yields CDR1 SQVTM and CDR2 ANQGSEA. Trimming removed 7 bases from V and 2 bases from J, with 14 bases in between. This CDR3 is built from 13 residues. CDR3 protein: CSARDRLNYGYTF. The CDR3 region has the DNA TGCAGCGCCCGGGACCGACTAAACTATGGCTACACCTTC.

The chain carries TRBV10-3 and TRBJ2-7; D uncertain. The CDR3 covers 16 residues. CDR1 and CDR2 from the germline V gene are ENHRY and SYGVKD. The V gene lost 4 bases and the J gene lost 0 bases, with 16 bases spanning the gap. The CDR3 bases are TGTGCCATCAGTGGGGGATCCACCGCAAGCTCCTACGAGCAGTACTTC. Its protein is CAISGGSTASSYEQYF.

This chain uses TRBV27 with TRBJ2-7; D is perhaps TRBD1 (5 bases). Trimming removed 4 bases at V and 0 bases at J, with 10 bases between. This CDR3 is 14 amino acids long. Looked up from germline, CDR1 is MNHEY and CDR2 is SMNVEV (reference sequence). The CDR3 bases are TGTGCCAGCAGTTCGACAGTGGGCTCCTACGAGCAGTACTTC. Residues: CASSSTVGSYEQYF.

CDR3 nucleotide sequence: TGCAGTGGGGACTTGGGGGCACGACCTATGACCGGCTACACCTTC. Amino acid sequence: CSGDLGARPMTGYTF. The J gene is TRBJ1-2, the V gene TRBV20-1, with D possibly matching TRBD1 (6 bases). Germline CDR1 reads DFQATT; CDR2 reads SNEGSKA (reference sequence). Trimming removed 7 bases from V and 8 bases from J, with 26 bases in between. The CDR3 contains 15 residues.

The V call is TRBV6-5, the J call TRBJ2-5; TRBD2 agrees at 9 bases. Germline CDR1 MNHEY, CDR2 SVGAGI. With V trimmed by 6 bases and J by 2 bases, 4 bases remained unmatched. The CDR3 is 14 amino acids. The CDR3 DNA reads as TGTGCCAGCAGACCCGGACTAGCGCAAGAGACCCAGTACTTC. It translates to CASRPGLAQETQYF.

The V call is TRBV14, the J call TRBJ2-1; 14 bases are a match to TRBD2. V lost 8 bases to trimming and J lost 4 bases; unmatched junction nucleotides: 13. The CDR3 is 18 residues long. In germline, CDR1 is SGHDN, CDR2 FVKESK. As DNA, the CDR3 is TGTGCCAGCTCAGGGACTAGCGGGAGTAATCTAGCGTACAATGAGCAGTTCTTC. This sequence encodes CASSGTSGSNLAYNEQFF.

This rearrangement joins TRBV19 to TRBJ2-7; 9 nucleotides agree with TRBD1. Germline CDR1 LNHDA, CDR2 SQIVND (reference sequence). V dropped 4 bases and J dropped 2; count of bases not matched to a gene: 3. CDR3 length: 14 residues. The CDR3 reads CASSRRTGAYEQYF. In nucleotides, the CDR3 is TGTGCCAGTAGTAGGCGGACAGGGGCCTACGAGCAGTACTTC.

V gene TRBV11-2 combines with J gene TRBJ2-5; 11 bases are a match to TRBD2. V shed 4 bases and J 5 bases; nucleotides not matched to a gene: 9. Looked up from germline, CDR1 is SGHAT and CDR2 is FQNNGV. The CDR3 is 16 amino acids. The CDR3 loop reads CASSSVAGGLGETQYF. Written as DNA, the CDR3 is TGTGCCAGCAGCTCTGTAGCGGGAGGGCTGGGCGAGACCCAGTACTTC.

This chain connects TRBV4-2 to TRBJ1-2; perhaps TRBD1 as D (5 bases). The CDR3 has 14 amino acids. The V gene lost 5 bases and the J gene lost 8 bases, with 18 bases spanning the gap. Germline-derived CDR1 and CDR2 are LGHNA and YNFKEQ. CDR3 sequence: CASSARGVYGGYTF. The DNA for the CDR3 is TGTGCCAGCAGCGCGCGGGGGGTCTATGGGGGCTACACCTTC.

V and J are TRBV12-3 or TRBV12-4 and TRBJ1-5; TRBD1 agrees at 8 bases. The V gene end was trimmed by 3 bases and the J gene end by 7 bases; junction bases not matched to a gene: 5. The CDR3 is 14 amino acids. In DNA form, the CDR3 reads TGTGCCAGCAGTTTGACAGGGGTGGAACAGCCCCAGCATTTT. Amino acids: CASSLTGVEQPQHF.

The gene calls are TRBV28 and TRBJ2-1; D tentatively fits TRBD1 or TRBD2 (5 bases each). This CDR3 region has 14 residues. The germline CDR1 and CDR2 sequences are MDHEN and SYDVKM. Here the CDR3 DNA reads TGTGCTAGTAAAGGGCAGGGTGGGAGCGATGAGCAGTTCTTC. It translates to CASKGQGGSDEQFF.

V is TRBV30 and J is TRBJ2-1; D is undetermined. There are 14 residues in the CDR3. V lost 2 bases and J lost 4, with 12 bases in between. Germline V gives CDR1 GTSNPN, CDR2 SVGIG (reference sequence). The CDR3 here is CAWSTDQIYNEQFF. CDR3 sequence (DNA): TGTGCCTGGAGTACTGACCAGATATACAATGAGCAGTTCTTC. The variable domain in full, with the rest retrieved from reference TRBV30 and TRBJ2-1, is SQTIHQWPATLVQPVGSPLSLECTVEGTSNPNLYWYRQAAGRGLQLLFYSVGIGQISSEVPQNLSASRPQDRQFILSSKKLLLSDSGFYLCAWSTDQIYNEQFFGPGTRLTVL.

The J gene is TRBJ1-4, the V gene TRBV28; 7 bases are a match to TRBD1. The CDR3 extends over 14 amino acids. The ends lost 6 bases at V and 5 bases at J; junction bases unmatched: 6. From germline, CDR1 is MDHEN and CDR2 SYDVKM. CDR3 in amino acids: CASSRTGPNEKLFF. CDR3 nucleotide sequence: TGTGCCAGCAGCAGGACAGGTCCGAATGAAAAACTGTTTTTT.

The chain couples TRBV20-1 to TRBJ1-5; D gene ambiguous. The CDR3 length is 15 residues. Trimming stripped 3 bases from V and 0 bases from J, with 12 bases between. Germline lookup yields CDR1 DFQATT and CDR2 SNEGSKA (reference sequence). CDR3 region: CSASSGIYSNQPQHF. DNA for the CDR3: TGCAGTGCTAGTTCTGGGATTTATAGCAATCAGCCCCAGCATTTT.

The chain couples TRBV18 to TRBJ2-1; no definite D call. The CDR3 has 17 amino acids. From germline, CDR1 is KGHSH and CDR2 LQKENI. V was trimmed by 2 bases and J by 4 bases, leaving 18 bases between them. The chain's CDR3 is CASSPEFSRLQYNEQFF. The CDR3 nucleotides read TGTGCCAGCTCACCAGAATTTAGCCGACTCCAATACAATGAGCAGTTCTTC.

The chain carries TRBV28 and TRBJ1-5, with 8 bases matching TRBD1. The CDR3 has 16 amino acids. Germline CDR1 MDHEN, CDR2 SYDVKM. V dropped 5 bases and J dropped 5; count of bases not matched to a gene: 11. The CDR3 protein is CASSPWTGKFDQPQHF. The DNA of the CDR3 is TGTGCCAGCAGTCCATGGACAGGGAAATTTGATCAGCCCCAGCATTTT.

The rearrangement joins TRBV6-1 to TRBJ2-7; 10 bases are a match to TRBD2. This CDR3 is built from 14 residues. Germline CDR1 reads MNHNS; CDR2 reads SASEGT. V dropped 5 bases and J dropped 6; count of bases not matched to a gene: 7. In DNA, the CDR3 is TGTGCCAGCAGTCAAAACTTAGCGGGGGGCGAGCAGTACTTC. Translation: CASSQNLAGGEQYF.

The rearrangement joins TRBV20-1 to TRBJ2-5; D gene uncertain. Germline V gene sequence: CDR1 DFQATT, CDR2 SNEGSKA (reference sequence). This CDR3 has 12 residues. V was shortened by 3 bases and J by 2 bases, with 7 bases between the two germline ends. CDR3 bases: TGCAGTGCTAGGGTACCACAAGAGACCCAGTACTTC. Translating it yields CSARVPQETQYF.

The CDR3 here is CASSYGTAFNYGYTF. CDR3 nucleotides: TGTGCCAGCAGTTACGGGACAGCCTTTAACTATGGCTACACCTTC. The chain is built from TRBV6-6 and TRBJ1-2; 7 nucleotides match TRBD1. The CDR3 extends over 15 amino acids. CDR1 is MNHNY and CDR2 is SVGAGI in the germline V gene (reference sequence). The trim removed 2 bases at V and 1 base at J, leaving 4 bases unmatched.

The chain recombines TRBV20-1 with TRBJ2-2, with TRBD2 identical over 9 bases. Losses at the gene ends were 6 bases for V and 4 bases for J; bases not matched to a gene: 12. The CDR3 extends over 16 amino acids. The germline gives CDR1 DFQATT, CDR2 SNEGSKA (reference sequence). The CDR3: CSARSSSGTSTGELFF. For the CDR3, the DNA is TGCAGTGCGAGATCATCTAGCGGGACCTCCACCGGGGAGCTGTTTTTT.

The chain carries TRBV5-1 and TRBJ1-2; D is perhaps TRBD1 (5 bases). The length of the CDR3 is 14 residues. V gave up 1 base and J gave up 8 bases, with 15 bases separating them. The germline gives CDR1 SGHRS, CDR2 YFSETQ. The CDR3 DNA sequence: TGCGCCAGCAGCTTGTCTGGGGGGTCTGGGGGCTACACCTTC. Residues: CASSLSGGSGGYTF.

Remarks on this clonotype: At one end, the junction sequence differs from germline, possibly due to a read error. CDR3 residues: CASSTRLGPGNTIYF. DNA of the CDR3: TGTGCTAGCAGCACCCGGTTGGGACCTGGAAACACCATATATTTT. The V call is TRBV7-7, the J call TRBJ1-3; maybe TRBD1 (5 bases). Germline values: CDR1 SSHAT, CDR2 FNYEAQ (reference sequence). The CDR3 totals 15 residues.

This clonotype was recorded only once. The CDR3 DNA follows: TGTGCCAGCAGCCAAGTACAGGGGGGCAGCACCGGGGAGCTGTTTTTT. Its protein product is CASSQVQGGSTGELFF. V usage is TRBV3-1 and J usage is TRBJ2-2; the match to TRBD1 covers 8 bases. J gave up 4 bases and V 1 base, and 5 bases lay outside the gene matches. Per germline, CDR1 LGHDT and CDR2 YNNKEL (reference sequence). CDR3 length: 16 amino acids.

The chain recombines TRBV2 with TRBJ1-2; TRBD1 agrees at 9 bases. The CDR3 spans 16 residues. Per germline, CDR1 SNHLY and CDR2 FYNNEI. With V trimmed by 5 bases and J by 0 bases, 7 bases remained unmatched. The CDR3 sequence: CASSTTRTGANYGYTF. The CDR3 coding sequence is TGTGCCAGCAGTACTACTCGGACAGGGGCTAACTATGGCTACACCTTC.

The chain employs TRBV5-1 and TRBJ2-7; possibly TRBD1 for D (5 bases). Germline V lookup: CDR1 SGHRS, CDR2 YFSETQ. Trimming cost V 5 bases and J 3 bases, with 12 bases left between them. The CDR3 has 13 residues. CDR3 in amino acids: CASRPTENYEQYF. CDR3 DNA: TGCGCCAGCAGACCGACAGAGAACTACGAGCAGTACTTC.

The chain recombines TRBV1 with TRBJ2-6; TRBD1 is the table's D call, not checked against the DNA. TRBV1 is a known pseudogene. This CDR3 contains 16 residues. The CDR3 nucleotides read TGCACCAGCAGCCACGGCCAGGGGCTTGGGGCCAACGTCCTGACTTTC. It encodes CTSSHGQGLGANVLTF.

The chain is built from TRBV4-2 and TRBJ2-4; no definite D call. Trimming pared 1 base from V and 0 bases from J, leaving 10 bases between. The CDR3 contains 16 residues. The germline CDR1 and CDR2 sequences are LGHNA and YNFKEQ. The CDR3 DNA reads TGTGCCAGCAGCCAAGTTATGGGCTTAGCCAAAAACATTCAGTACTTC. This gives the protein CASSQVMGLAKNIQYF.